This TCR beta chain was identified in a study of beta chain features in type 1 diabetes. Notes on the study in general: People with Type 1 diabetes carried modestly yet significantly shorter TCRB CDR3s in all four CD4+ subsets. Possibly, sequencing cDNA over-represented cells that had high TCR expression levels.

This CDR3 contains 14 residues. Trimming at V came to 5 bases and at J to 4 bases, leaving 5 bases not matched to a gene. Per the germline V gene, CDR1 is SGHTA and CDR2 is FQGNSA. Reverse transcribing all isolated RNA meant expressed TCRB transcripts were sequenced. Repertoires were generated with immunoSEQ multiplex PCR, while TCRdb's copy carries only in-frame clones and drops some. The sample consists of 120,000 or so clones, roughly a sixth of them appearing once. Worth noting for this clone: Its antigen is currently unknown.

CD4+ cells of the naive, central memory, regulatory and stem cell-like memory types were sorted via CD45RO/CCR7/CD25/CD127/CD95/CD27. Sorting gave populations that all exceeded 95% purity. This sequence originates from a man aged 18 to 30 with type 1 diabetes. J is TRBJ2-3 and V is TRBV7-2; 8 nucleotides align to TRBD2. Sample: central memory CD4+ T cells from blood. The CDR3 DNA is TGTGCCAGCAGCACCCAGCGGGGGTCAGATACGCAGTATTTT. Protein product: CASSTQRGSDTQYF.